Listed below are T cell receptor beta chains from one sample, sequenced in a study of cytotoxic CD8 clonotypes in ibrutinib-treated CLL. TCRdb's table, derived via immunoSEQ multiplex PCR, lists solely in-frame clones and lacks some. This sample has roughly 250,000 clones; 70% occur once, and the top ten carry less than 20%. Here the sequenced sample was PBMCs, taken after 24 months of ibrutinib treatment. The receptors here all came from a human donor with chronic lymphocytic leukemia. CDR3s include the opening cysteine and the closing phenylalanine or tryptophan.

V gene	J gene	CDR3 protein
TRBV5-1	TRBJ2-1	CASSLAGGIDEQFF
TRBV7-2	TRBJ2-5	CASSLRVSNAQETQYF
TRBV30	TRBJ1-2	CAWSSDRDYGYTF
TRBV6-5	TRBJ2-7	CASSYNRELHEQYF
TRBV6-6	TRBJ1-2	CASRAEGGLVYGYTF
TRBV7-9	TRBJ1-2	CASSLATTGTYGYTF
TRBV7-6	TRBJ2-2	CASSPGSSRTGELFF
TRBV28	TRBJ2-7	CASSLDTSSSYEQYF
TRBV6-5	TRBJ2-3	CASSYGATSTDTQYF
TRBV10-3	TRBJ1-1	CAISDNSRRVRDTEAFF
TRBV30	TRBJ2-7	CAWRGLAAYEQYF
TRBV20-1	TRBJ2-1	CSNGPNNEQFF
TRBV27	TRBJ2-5	CASRFSAVQETQYF
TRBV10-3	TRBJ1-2	CAISDHRRGRGGYTF
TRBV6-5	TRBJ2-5	CASSNDRPYQETQYF
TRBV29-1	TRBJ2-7	CSAGGTAHEQYF
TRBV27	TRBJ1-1	CASSSLTGKDTEAFF
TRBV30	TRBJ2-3	CAWRSQLADTQYF
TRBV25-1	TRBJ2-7	CASRSGGSSYEQYF
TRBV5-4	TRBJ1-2	CASSSKKGTPFFYGYTF
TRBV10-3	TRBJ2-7	CAISEAQEEEQYF
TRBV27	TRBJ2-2	CASTYGRLAGFTGELFF
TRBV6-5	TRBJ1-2	CATLIGGWGYTF
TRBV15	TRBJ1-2	CATRHEPYGYTF
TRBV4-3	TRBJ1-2	CASSQDRGGKPYGYTF
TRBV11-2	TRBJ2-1	CASSLIGEQFF
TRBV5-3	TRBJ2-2	CARSLPTGVGELFF
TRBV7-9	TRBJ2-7	CASSPGGNRDSYEQYF